Below are 12 T cell receptor beta chains sequenced from a single sample in a study of neurological immune-mediated disorders. TCRdb redid the calling of the 5' RACE reads with MiXCR, one entry per CDR3 protein. The repertoire holds 50,000 to 65,000 distinct CDR3 sequences, with 4% to 6% as singletons. The sequenced material came from PBMCs. The source is a woman aged 45-65 years with multiple sclerosis.

This clonotype has just a few counts. V usage is TRBV2 and J usage is TRBJ2-3, with 10 bases lining up with TRBD1. Germline-derived CDR1 and CDR2 are SNHLY and FYNNEI. The CDR3 has 16 amino acids. V lost 7 bases and J lost 1; bases outside the gene matches: 8. The CDR3 DNA reads TGTGCCAGCACCACCCCCGGGACAGGGGGCACAGATACGCAGTATTTT. Translation gives CASTTPGTGGTDTQYF.

The chain has TRBV20-1 and TRBJ1-6; no clear D. Between the trimmed V and J ends, which lost 5 bases and 1 base, there was a span of 12 bases. Germline assignment: CDR1 DFQATT and CDR2 SNEGSKA (reference sequence). The CDR3 is 15 amino acids. CDR3 amino acids: CSAPLIGSYNSPLHF. For the CDR3, the DNA is TGCAGTGCTCCCCTGATCGGGTCCTATAATTCACCCCTCCACTTT.

At least ten counts were recorded for this clonotype. The V and J genes are TRBV6-5 and TRBJ1-1; maybe TRBD1 (5 bases). The CDR3 totals 11 residues. V was clipped by 7 bases and J by 7 bases, with 10 bases between them. Germline-derived CDR1 and CDR2 are MNHEY and SVGAGI. In nucleotides, the CDR3 is TGTGCCAGCAAGGGGTTTGGTGAAGCTTTCTTT. Protein: CASKGFGEAFF.

This clonotype showed up just a few times. A read error may explain this, as a much larger clone is one base away. The chain couples TRBV5-1 to TRBJ2-3; TRBD2 agrees at 7 bases. Losses at the gene ends were 6 bases for V and 6 bases for J; bases not matched to a gene: 13. Germline CDR1 and CDR2: SGHRS and YFSETQ. This CDR3 has 15 residues. The CDR3 region is CASMVTGGPSDTQYF. CDR3 sequence (DNA): TGCGCCAGCATGGTCACGGGGGGACCTTCGGATACGCAGTATTTT.

This clonotype was seen at least ten times. The V call is TRBV24-1, the J call TRBJ2-2; D tentatively fits TRBD1 or TRBD2 (5 bases each). CDR1 is KGHDR and CDR2 is SFDVKD in the germline V gene. V lost 10 bases, J lost 4 bases, and 12 bases lay in between. The CDR3 sequence is 13 residues long. The CDR3 nucleotides read TGTGCCACATGCCCGGGACCCACCGGGGAGCTGTTTTTT. Translation: CATCPGPTGELFF.

The table lists this clonotype with many counts. The chain couples TRBV4-1 to TRBJ1-1, with 9 bases identical to TRBD1. CDR1 is MGHRA and CDR2 is YSYEKL in the germline V gene. The CDR3 extends over 15 amino acids. After removal of 3 bases from V and 3 bases from J, the junction contained 5 bases not matched to a gene. CDR3 DNA sequence: TGCGCCAGCAGCCACCTCACAGGGGGCGACACTGAAGCTTTCTTT. Its protein product is CASSHLTGGDTEAFF.

This clonotype was found many times. The chain joins TRBV28 to TRBJ1-5; D unclear. The CDR3 has 15 amino acids. Trimming removed 4 bases at V and 7 bases at J, with 17 bases between. Germline loops: CDR1 MDHEN, CDR2 SYDVKM. CDR3 DNA sequence: TGTGCCAGCAGTTCGTCCGCGACCGCGGGGCAGCCCCAGCATTTT. It codes for CASSSSATAGQPQHF.

The chain carries TRBV4-1 and TRBJ2-7; D is unclear. V gave up 1 base and J gave up 4 bases, with 8 bases separating them. The CDR3 runs 13 residues. Germline-derived CDR1 and CDR2 are MGHRA and YSYEKL. DNA for the CDR3: TGCGCCAGCAGCCAAGGACCTGCTTACGAGCAGTACTTC. Its protein is CASSQGPAYEQYF.

Regarding this clonotype: This clone may be a read error of a much larger clone one base away. The rearrangement uses TRBV28 and TRBJ2-7; a possible D gene is TRBD1 (6 bases). Per the germline V gene, CDR1 is MDHEN and CDR2 is SYDVKM. The CDR3 is made up of 14 amino acids. CDR3: CVSSPRGETYEQYF. CDR3 in DNA: TGTGTCAGCAGTCCCAGGGGTGAGACCTACGAGCAGTACTTC.

This clonotype was seen ten or more times. The chain links TRBV5-6 to TRBJ1-1, with no clear D. This CDR3 is built from 13 residues. V was shortened by 4 bases and J by 1 base, with 8 bases between the two germline ends. Germline CDR1 is SGHDT and CDR2 is YYEEEE. CDR3 bases: TGTGCCAGCAGCATAAGACCGAACACTGAAGCTTTCTTT. It is translated as CASSIRPNTEAFF.

This clonotype is labeled medium-sized (0.01 to 0.1%). The V gene is TRBV10-2, the J gene TRBJ2-1; 7 nucleotides align to TRBD2. The CDR3 loop spans 17 amino acids. Trimming cost V 10 bases and J 0 bases; bases outside gene matches: 15. Germline V gene lookup returns CDR1 WSHSY and CDR2 SAAADI. DNA for the CDR3: TGCGCCATCCCTGCGGCCGCGGGGGACCACTCCTACAATGAGCAGTTCTTC. Translated: CAIPAAAGDHSYNEQFF.

This clonotype came up many times. The chain carries TRBV15 and TRBJ2-7; D not resolved. Germline V gives CDR1 LNHNV, CDR2 YYDKDF (reference sequence). The length of the CDR3 is 13 residues. V dropped 0 bases and J dropped 3 bases, with 6 bases sitting between them. CDR3 sequence reads: CATSRDEGYEQYF. CDR3 in DNA: TGTGCCACCAGCAGAGATGAAGGCTACGAGCAGTACTTC.